These T cell receptor beta chains were read from a single sample in a study of blood T cell repertoires in COVID-19. TCRdb keeps only in-frame clones here, not all; method: immunoSEQ multiplex PCR. The sample consists of about 230,000 clones, more than 80% of them appearing once. Sequencing was performed on peripheral blood. The receptors were sampled from a woman younger than 45 with COVID-19, enrolled during active disease. CDR3s include the opening cysteine and the closing phenylalanine or tryptophan. The order of the fields is J gene, D gene, clone size, V gene, CDR3 protein, CDR3 DNA. A D gene is named only where the DNA matches it firmly. Some rows have no size entry. The others give once, few or many, or a class for an expanded clone.

TRBJ1-2	NA	few	TRBV7-9	CASSLDTLGYGYTF	TGTGCCAGCAGCCTGGACACCCTAGGGTATGGCTACACCTTC
TRBJ2-2	NA	NA	TRBV29-1	CSVEEGGTGELFF	TGCAGCGTTGAAGAGGGGGGTACCGGGGAGCTGTTTTTT
TRBJ1-1	NA	NA	TRBV27	CASSLGGRLNTEAFF	TGTGCCAGCAGTTTAGGGGGCCGATTGAACACTGAAGCTTTCTTT
TRBJ1-5	NA	NA	TRBV19	CASSLPGGVGQPQHF	TGTGCCAGTAGCCTTCCGGGGGGAGTTGGGCAGCCCCAGCATTTT
TRBJ2-5	TRBD2	NA	TRBV9	CASSVDPWAGTSGGETQYF	TGTGCCAGCAGCGTAGATCCATGGGCCGGGACTAGCGGAGGGGAGACCCAGTACTTC
TRBJ1-5	NA	NA	TRBV21-1	CASSKARRPNQPQHF	TGTGCCAGCAGCAAAGCGAGGAGGCCTAATCAGCCCCAGCATTTT
TRBJ1-2	NA	NA	TRBV6-5	CASSSLQGRSGYTF	TGTGCCAGCAGTTCCCTCCAGGGGCGAAGTGGCTACACCTTC
TRBJ2-2	TRBD1	few	TRBV7-2	CASSLGRTGRGLFF	TGTGCCAGCAGCTTAGGCCGGACAGGCCGGGGGCTGTTTTTT
TRBJ2-7	TRBD1	NA	TRBV5-5	CASNFPGQGSYEQYF	TGTGCCAGCAACTTCCCGGGACAGGGGAGCTACGAGCAGTACTTC
TRBJ2-6	NA	NA	TRBV7-3	CASSPETTSGANVLTF	TGTGCCAGCAGCCCCGAGACTACCTCTGGGGCCAACGTCCTGACTTTC
TRBJ2-1	TRBD2	NA	TRBV6-2/TRBV6-3	CASSYLTSGGYNEQFF	TGTGCCAGCAGTTACTTAACTAGCGGGGGGTACAATGAGCAGTTCTTC
TRBJ2-7	NA	NA	TRBV5-4	CASRSARSGGNEQYF	TGTGCCAGCAGGTCCGCACGCTCAGGGGGGAACGAGCAGTACTTC
TRBJ2-1	NA	NA	TRBV27	CASSPVAVRPSSYNEQFF	TGTGCCAGCAGCCCCGTAGCCGTACGTCCGAGCTCCTACAATGAGCAGTTCTTC
TRBJ2-1	TRBD2	NA	TRBV2	CASSGRDYYNEQFF	TGTGCCAGCAGTGGGAGGGACTACTACAATGAGCAGTTCTTC
TRBJ1-1	TRBD1	NA	TRBV6-2/TRBV6-3	CASSYRTGQGMDTEAFF	TGTGCCAGCAGTTACCGCACGGGACAGGGTATGGACACTGAAGCTTTCTTT
TRBJ2-5	TRBD2	NA	TRBV28	CASSSRSGGTQETQYF	TGTGCCAGCAGTTCAAGAAGCGGGGGGACCCAAGAGACCCAGTACTTC
TRBJ2-2	NA	few	TRBV10-3	CAISESTAASNTGELFF	TGTGCCATCAGTGAGTCGACAGCCGCCTCGAACACCGGGGAGCTGTTTTTT
TRBJ1-4	NA	NA	TRBV10-1	CASSEPGWRVDEKLFF	TGCGCCAGCAGTGAGCCGGGATGGAGAGTTGATGAAAAACTGTTTTTT
TRBJ1-5	NA	NA	TRBV4-2	CASSQDDGAGQPQHF	TGTGCCAGCAGCCAAGATGATGGGGCTGGACAGCCCCAGCATTTT
TRBJ2-3	NA	NA	TRBV7-9	CASSLAQGADTQYF	TGTGCCAGCAGCTTAGCTCAGGGCGCAGATACGCAGTATTTT
TRBJ1-2	TRBD1	NA	TRBV5-4	CASSLDREAYGYTF	TGTGCCAGCAGCCTCGACAGGGAGGCGTATGGCTACACCTTC
TRBJ2-7	NA	NA	TRBV6-2/TRBV6-3	CASSESYEQYF	TGTGCCAGCAGTGAGAGCTACGAGCAGTACTTC
TRBJ2-2	TRBD2	NA	TRBV7-2	CASSLASGSIGGELFF	TGTGCCAGCAGCTTGGCTAGCGGGAGTATCGGCGGGGAGCTGTTTTTT
TRBJ2-7	NA	few	TRBV13	CASSLAGGASYEQYF	TGTGCCAGCAGCTTAGCGGGCGGGGCCTCCTACGAGCAGTACTTC
TRBJ2-1	TRBD2	NA	TRBV5-5	CASSSQRGPSYNEQFF	TGTGCCAGCAGTTCACAGCGGGGCCCCTCCTACAATGAGCAGTTCTTC
TRBJ2-1	NA	NA	TRBV11-2	CASSLVEGSSYNEQFF	TGTGCCAGCAGCTTAGTGGAGGGTAGCTCCTACAATGAGCAGTTCTTC
TRBJ1-4	NA	NA	TRBV28	CASRGTTNEKLFF	TGTGCCAGCCGCGGAACAACTAATGAAAAACTGTTTTTT
TRBJ2-1	NA	NA	TRBV5-4	CASSLSSGYNEQFF	TGTGCCAGCAGCTTAAGTTCAGGCTACAATGAGCAGTTCTTC
TRBJ2-5	NA	NA	TRBV7-9	CASSLAEVGSLTQYF	TGTGCCAGCAGCTTAGCGGAGGTTGGGTCGTTGACCCAGTACTTC
TRBJ2-7	NA	once	TRBV5-1	CASSLGTGISYEQYF	TGCGCCAGCAGCTTGGGCACAGGGATCTCCTACGAGCAGTACTTC
TRBJ2-3	NA	NA	TRBV6-2/TRBV6-3	CASSYSAAGTDTQYF	TGTGCCAGCAGTTACTCTGCGGCCGGCACAGATACGCAGTATTTT
TRBJ1-6	TRBD1	once	TRBV5-5	CASSLDPGQQNSPLHF	TGTGCCAGCAGCTTGGATCCGGGACAGCAGAATTCACCCCTCCACTTT
TRBJ2-7	NA	NA	TRBV9	CASSVALSAGEQYF	TGTGCCAGCAGCGTAGCGTTATCTGCGGGCGAGCAGTACTTC
TRBJ2-7	NA	NA	TRBV5-8	CASSLGAGTYEQYF	TGTGCCAGCAGCTTGGGGGCCGGTACCTACGAGCAGTACTTC
TRBJ1-1	TRBD1	NA	TRBV10-3	CAIRKQGVWNTEAFF	TGTGCCATCAGAAAACAGGGGGTTTGGAACACTGAAGCTTTCTTT
TRBJ1-1	NA	NA	TRBV9	CASSVGTVMNTEAFF	TGTGCCAGCAGCGTAGGGACAGTAATGAACACTGAAGCTTTCTTT
TRBJ2-3	TRBD1	NA	TRBV7-2	CASSLIAGGWDTQYF	TGTGCCAGCAGCTTAATCGCAGGGGGCTGGGATACGCAGTATTTT
TRBJ1-1	NA	NA	TRBV5-1	CASSIQGFGTEAFF	TGCGCCAGCAGCATCCAGGGGTTCGGCACTGAAGCTTTCTTT
TRBJ2-2	TRBD2	NA	TRBV7-3	CASSLAGGTGELFF	TGTGCCAGCAGCTTAGCGGGGGGCACCGGGGAGCTGTTTTTT
TRBJ1-2	TRBD1	NA	TRBV14	CASSFTGANYGYTF	TGTGCCAGCAGCTTTACAGGGGCCAACTATGGCTACACCTTC
TRBJ2-1	TRBD2	NA	TRBV7-3	CASSSLSGGAPNEQFF	TGTGCCAGCAGCTCCCTTAGCGGGGGGGCCCCCAATGAGCAGTTCTTC
TRBJ1-5	NA	NA	TRBV5-8	CASTPKDFNQPQHF	TGTGCCAGCACCCCCAAGGACTTCAATCAGCCCCAGCATTTT
TRBJ1-2	NA	NA	TRBV16	CASSQTGLYGYTF	TGTGCCAGCAGCCAAACAGGGCTCTATGGCTACACCTTC
TRBJ1-1	TRBD1	few	TRBV10-3	CAISELPIGQGNTEAFF	TGTGCCATCAGTGAGTTGCCAATCGGACAGGGGAACACTGAAGCTTTCTTT
TRBJ1-2	TRBD1	NA	TRBV5-5	CASSLRQGALYGYTF	TGTGCCAGCAGCTTACGACAGGGGGCCCTCTATGGCTACACCTTC
TRBJ2-7	NA	once	TRBV6-5	CASSYRRDYEQYF	TGTGCCAGCAGTTATAGGAGGGACTACGAGCAGTACTTC
TRBJ2-3	TRBD2	NA	TRBV6-1	CASSEGGGSADTQYF	TGTGCCAGCAGTGAAGGGGGCGGGAGCGCAGATACGCAGTATTTT
TRBJ2-1	TRBD2	once	TRBV5-1	CASSLGLAGVDEQFF	TGCGCCAGCAGCTTGGGGCTAGCGGGAGTTGATGAGCAGTTCTTC
TRBJ1-5	TRBD1	NA	TRBV18	CASSPPQGTGGYQPQHF	TGTGCCAGCTCACCACCTCAGGGGACAGGGGGTTATCAGCCCCAGCATTTT
TRBJ1-6	NA	NA	TRBV10-1	CAKNGQSTYNSPLHF	TGCGCCAAGAATGGACAGTCTACTTATAATTCACCCCTCCACTTT
TRBJ2-5	NA	NA	TRBV29-1	CSGGVGGKETQYF	TGCAGCGGCGGGGTCGGGGGAAAAGAGACCCAGTACTTC
TRBJ1-1	TRBD1	NA	TRBV7-9	CASSLEGQGNTEAFF	TGTGCCAGCAGCTTGGAAGGACAGGGAAACACTGAAGCTTTCTTT
TRBJ2-2	TRBD2	once	TRBV11-2	CASSPGGVGELFF	TGTGCCAGCAGCCCCGGGGGGGTCGGGGAGCTGTTTTTT
TRBJ2-3	NA	NA	TRBV27	CASSLLLSTDTQYF	TGTGCCAGCAGTTTATTGCTATCGACAGATACGCAGTATTTT